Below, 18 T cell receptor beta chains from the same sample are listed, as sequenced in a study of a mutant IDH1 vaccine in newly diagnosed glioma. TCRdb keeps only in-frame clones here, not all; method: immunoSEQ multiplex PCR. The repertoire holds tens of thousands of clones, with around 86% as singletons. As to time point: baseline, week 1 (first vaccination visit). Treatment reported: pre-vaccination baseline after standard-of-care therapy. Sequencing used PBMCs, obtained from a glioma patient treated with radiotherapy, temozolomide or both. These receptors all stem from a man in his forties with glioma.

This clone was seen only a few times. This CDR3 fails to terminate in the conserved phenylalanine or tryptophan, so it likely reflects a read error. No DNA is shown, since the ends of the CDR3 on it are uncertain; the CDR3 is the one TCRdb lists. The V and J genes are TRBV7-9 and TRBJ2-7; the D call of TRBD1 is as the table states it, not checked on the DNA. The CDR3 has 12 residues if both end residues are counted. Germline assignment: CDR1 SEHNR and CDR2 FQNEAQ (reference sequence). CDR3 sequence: CASSLEKSVAVI.

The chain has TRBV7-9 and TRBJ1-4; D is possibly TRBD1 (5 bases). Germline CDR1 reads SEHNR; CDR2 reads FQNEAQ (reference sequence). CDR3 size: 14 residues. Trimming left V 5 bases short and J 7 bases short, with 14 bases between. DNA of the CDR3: TGTGCCAGCAGCCCAAGGGATAGGGGTGAAAAACTGTTTTTT. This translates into CASSPRDRGEKLFF.

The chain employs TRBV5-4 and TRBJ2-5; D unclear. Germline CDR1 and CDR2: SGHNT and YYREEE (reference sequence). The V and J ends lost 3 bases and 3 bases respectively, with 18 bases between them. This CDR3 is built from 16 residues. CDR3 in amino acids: CASSSAGSPREETQYF. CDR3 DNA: TGTGCCAGCAGCTCGGCCGGATCCCCTCGGGAAGAGACCCAGTACTTC.

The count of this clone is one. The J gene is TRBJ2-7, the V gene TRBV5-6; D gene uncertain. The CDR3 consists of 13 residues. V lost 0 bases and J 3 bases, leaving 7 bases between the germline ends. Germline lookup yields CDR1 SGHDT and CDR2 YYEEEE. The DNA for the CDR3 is TGTGCCAGCAGCTTGGGCAGCCACTACGAGCAGTACTTC. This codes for CASSLGSHYEQYF.

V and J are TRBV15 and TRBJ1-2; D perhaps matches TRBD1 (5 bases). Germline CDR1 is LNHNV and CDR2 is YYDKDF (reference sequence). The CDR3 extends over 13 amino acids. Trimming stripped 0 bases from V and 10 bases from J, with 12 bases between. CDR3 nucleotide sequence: TGTGCCACCAGCAGAGAAGCAGGGCGTACCTACACCTTC. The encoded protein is CATSREAGRTYTF.

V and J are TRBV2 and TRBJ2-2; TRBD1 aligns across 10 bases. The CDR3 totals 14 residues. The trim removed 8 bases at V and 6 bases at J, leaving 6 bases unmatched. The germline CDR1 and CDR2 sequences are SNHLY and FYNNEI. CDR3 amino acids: CASYRDRGSGELFF. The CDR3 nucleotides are TGTGCCAGCTACCGGGACAGGGGCTCCGGGGAGCTGTTTTTT.

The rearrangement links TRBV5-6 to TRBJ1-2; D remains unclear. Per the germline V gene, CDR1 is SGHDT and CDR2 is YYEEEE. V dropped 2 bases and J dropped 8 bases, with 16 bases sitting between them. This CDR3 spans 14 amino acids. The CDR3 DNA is TGTGCCAGCAGCTTCTCCTTCCTCCACACAGGCTACACCTTC. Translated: CASSFSFLHTGYTF. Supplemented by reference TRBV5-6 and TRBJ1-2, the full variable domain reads DAGVTQSPTHLIKTRGQQVTLRCSPKSGHDTVSWYQQALGQGPQFIFQYYEEEERQRGNFPDRFSGHQFPNYSSELNVNALLLGDSALYLCASSFSFLHTGYTFGSGTRLTVV.

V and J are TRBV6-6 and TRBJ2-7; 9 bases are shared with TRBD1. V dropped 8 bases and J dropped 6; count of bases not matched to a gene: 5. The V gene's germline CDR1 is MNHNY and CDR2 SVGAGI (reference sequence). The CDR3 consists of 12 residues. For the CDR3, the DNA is TGTGCCAGCCGGGACAGGGTAGGCGAGCAGTACTTC. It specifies CASRDRVGEQYF.

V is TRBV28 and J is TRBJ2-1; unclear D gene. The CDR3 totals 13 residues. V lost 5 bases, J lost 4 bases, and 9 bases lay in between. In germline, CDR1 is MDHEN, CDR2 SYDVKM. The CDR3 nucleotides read TGTGCCAGCAGTCTCACCTCTTACAATGAGCAGTTCTTC. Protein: CASSLTSYNEQFF.

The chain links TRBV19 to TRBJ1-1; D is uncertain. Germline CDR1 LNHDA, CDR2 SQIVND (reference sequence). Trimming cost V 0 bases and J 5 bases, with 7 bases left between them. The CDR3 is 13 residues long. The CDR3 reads CASSIDPGTEAFF. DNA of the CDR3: TGTGCCAGTAGTATAGACCCGGGGACTGAAGCTTTCTTT.

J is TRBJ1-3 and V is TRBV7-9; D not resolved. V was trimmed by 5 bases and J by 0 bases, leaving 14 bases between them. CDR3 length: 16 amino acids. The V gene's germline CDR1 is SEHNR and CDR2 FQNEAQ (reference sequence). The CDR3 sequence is CASSPTLGSSGNTIYF. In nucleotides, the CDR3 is TGTGCCAGCAGCCCGACCCTGGGGAGCTCTGGAAACACCATATATTTT.

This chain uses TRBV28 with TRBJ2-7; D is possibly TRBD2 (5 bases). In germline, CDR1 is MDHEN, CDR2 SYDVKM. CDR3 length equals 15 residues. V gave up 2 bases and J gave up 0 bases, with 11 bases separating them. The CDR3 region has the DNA TGTGCCAGCAGTTTAATCAGCGGACCCTCCTACGAGCAGTACTTC. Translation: CASSLISGPSYEQYF.

This CDR3 reads CASSQPRQVSDTQYF. The CDR3 region has the DNA TGTGCCAGCAGCCAACCTCGACAGGTTTCAGATACGCAGTATTTT. The rearrangement joins TRBV6-6 to TRBJ2-3, with D possibly TRBD1 on 6 matching bases. The CDR3 has 15 residues. Deletions cut 6 bases from V and 4 bases from J, with 17 bases between. The germline CDR1 and CDR2 sequences are MNHNY and SVGAGI (reference sequence).

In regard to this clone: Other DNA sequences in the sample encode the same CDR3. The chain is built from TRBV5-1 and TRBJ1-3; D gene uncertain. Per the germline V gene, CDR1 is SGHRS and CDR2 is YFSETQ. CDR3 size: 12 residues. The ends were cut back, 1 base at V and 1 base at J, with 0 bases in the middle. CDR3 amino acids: CASSLSGNTIYF. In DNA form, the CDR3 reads TGCGCCAGCAGCTTGTCTGGAAACACCATATATTTT.

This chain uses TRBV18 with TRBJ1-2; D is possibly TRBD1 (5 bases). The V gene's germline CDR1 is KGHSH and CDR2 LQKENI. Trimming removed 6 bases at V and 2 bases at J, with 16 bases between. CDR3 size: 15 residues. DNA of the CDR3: TGTGCCAGCTCGGACCAACAGGATACGAACTATGGCTACACCTTC. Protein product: CASSDQQDTNYGYTF. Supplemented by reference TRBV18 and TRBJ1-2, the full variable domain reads NAGVMQNPRHLVRRRGQEARLRCSPMKGHSHVYWYRQLPEEGLKFMVYLQKENIIDESGMPKERFSAEFPKEGPSILRIQQVVRGDSAAYFCASSDQQDTNYGYTFGSGTRLTVV.

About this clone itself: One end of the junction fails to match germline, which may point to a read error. This chain's CDR3 is CASSSNSGSGQETQYF. CDR3 sequence (DNA): TGTGCTAGCAGCTCTAATAGCGGGAGTGGGCAAGAGACCCAGTACTTC. The J gene is TRBJ2-5, the V gene TRBV7-7; 9 bases agree with TRBD2. The germline gives CDR1 SSHAT, CDR2 FNYEAQ (reference sequence). The CDR3 covers 16 residues.

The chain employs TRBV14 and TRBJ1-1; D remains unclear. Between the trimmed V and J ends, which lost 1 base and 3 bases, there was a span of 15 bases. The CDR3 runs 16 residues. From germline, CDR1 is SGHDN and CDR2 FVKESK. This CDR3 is CASSQAYKKLDTEAFF. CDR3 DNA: TGTGCCAGCAGCCAAGCCTACAAAAAACTGGACACTGAAGCTTTCTTT.

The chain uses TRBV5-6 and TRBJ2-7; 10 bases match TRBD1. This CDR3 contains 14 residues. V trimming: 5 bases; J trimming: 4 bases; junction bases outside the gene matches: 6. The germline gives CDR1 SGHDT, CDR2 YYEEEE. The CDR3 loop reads CASRAGTGAYEQYF. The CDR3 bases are TGTGCCAGCAGGGCCGGGACAGGGGCTTACGAGCAGTACTTC. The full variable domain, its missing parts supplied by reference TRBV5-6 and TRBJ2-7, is DAGVTQSPTHLIKTRGQQVTLRCSPKSGHDTVSWYQQALGQGPQFIFQYYEEEERQRGNFPDRFSGHQFPNYSSELNVNALLLGDSALYLCASRAGTGAYEQYFGPGTRLTVT.